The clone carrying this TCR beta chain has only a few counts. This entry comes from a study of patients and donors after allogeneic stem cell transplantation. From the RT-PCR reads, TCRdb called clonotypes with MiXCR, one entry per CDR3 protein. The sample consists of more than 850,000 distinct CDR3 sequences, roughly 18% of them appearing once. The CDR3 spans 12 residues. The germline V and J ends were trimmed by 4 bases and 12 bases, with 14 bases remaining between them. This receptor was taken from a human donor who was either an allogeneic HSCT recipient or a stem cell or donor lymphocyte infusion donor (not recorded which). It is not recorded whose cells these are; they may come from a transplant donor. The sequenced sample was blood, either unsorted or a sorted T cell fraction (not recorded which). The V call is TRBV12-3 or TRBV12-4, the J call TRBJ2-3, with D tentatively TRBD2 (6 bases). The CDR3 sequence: CASSSYFGSQYF. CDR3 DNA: TGTGCCAGCAGTTCTTATTTCGGGAGTCAGTATTTT.